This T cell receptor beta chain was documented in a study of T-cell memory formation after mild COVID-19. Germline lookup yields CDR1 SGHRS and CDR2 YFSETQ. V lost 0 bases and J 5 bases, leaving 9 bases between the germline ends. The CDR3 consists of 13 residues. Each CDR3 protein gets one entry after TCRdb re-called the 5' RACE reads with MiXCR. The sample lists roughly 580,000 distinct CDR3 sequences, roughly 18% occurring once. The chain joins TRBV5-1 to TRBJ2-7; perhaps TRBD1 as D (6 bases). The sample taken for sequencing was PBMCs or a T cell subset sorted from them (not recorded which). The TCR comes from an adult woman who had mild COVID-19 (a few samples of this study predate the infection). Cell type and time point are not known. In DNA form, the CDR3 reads TGCGCCAGCAGCTTGGTGGACAGACACGAGCAGTACTTC. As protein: CASSLVDRHEQYF.